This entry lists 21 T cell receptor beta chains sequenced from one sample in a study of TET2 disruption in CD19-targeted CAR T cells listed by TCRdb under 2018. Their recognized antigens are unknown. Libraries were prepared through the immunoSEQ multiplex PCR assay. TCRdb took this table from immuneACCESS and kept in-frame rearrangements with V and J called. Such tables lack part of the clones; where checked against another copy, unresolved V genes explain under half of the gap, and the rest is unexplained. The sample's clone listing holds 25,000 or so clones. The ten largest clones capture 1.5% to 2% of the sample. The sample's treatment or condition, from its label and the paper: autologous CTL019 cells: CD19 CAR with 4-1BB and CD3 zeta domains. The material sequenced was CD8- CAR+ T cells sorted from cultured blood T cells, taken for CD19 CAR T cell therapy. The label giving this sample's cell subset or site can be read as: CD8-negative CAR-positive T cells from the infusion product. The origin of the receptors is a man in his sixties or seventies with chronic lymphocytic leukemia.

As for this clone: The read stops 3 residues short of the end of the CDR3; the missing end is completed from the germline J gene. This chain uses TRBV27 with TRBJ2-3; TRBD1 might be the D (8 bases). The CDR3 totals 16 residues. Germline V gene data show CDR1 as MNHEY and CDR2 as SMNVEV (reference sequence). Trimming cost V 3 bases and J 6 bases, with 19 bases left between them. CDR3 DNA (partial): TGTGCCAGCAGTTTGTACAGGGGGGGGAGTGTGGATACG. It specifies CASSLYRGGSVDT. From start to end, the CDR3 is CASSLYRGGSVDTQYF.

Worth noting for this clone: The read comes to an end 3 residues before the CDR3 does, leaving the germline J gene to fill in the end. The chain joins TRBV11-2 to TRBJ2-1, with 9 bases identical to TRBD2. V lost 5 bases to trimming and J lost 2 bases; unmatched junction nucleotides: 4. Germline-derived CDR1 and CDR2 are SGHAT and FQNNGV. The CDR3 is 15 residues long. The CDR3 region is CASSPERGAYNEQFF. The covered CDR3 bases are TGTGCCAGCAGCCCAGAGCGGGGGGCCTACAATGAG.

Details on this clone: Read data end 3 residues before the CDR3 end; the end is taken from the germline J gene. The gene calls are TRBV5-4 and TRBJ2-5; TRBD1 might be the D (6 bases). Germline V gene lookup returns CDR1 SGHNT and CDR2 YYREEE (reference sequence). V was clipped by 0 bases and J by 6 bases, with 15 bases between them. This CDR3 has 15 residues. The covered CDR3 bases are TGTGCCAGCAGCTTGGCGCTACAGGGATTGCAGACC. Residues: CASSLALQGLQT. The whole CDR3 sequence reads CASSLALQGLQTQYF.

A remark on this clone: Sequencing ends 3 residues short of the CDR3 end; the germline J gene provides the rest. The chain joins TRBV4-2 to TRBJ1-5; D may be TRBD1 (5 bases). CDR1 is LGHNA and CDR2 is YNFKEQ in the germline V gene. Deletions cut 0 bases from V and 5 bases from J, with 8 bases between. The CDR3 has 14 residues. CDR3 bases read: TGTGCCAGCAGCCAAGACAGGGCGGATCAGCCC. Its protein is CASSQDRADQP. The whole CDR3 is CASSQDRADQPQHF.

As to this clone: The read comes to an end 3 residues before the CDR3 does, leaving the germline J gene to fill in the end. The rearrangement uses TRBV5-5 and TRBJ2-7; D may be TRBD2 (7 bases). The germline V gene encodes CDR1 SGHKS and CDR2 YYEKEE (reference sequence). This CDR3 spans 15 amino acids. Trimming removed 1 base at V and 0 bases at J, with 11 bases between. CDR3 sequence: CASSLRGASSYEQYF. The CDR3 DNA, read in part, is TGTGCCAGCAGCTTGCGGGGGGCCTCCTCCTACGAG.

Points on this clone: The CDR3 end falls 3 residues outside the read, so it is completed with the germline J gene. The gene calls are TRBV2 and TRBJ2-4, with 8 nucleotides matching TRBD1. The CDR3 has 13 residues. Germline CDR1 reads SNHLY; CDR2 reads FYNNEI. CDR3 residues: CASSQTGEETQYF. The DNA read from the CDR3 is TGTGCCAGCAGTCAGACAGGGGAGGAGACT.

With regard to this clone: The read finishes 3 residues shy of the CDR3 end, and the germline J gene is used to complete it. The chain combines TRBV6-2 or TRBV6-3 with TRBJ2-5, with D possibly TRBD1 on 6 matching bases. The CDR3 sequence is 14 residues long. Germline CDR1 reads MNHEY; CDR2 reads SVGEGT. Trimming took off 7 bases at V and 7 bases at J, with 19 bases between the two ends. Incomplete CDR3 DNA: TGTGCCAGCACGGGCAGGGACAAATTGGGGACC. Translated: CASTGRDKLGT. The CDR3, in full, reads CASTGRDKLGTQYF.

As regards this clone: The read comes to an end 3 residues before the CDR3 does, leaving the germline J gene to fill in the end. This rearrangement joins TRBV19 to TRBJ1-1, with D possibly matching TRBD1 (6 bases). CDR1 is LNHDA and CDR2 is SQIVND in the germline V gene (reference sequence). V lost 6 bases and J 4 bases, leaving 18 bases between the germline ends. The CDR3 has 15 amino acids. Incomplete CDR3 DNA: TGTGCCAGTAGAGGGGCCAGGGGTAGAGGCACTGAA. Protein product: CASRGARGRGTE. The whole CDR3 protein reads CASRGARGRGTEAFF.

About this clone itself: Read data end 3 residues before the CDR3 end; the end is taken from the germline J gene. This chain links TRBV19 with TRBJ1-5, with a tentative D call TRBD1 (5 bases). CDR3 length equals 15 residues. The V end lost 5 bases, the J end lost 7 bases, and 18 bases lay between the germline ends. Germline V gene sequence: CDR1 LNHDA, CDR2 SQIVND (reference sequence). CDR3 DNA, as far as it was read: TGTGCCAGTAGTCGGGGCGGGGAACGGGGCCAGCCC. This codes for CASSRGGERGQP. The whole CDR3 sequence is CASSRGGERGQPQHF.

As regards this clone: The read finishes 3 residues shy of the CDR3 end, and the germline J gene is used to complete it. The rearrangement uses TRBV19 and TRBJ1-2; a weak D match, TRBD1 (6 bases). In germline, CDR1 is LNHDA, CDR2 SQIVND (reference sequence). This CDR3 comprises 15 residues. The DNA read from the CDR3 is TGTGCCAGTAGTAACCCGGCGGGGGGCGCCTACGAC. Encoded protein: CASSNPAGGAYD. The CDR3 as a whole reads CASSNPAGGAYDYTF.

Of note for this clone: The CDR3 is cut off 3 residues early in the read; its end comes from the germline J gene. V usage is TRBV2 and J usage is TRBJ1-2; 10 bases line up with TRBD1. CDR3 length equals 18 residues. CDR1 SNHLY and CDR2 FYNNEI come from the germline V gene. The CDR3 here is CASSDDRGRRAGSYDYTF. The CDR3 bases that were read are TGTGCCAGCAGTGACGACAGGGGGCGCAGGGCAGGTAGCTACGAC.

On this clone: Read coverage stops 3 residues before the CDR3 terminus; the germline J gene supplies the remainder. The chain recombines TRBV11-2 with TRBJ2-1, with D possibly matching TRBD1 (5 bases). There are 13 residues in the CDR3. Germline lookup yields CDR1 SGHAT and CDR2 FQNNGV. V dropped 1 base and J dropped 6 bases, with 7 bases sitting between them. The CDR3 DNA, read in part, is TGTGCCAGCAGCTTAGGCAGGGTCAATGAG. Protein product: CASSLGRVNE. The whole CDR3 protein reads CASSLGRVNEQFF.

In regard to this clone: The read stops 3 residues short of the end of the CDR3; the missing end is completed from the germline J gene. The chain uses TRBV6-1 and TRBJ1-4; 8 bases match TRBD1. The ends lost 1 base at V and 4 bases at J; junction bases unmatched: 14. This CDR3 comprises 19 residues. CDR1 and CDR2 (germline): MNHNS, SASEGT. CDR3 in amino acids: CASSEVGQGAPSGNEKLFF. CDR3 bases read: TGTGCCAGCAGTGAAGTGGGGCAGGGGGCCCCGTCTGGTAATGAAAAA.

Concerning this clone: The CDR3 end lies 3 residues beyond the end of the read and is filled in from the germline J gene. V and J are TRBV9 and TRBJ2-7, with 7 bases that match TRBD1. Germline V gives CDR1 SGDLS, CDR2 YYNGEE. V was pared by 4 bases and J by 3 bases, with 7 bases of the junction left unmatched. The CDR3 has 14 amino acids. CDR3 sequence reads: CASSPRQGVYEQYF. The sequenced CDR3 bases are TGTGCCAGCAGCCCAAGACAGGGAGTCTACGAG.

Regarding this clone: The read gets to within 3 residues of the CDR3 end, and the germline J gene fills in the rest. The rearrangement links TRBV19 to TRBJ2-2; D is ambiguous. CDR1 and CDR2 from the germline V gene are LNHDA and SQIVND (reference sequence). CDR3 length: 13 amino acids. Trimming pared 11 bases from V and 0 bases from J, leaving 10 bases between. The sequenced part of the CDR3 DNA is TGTGCCGCGACAAATCCGAACACCGGGGAG. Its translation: CAATNPNTGE. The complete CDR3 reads CAATNPNTGELFF.

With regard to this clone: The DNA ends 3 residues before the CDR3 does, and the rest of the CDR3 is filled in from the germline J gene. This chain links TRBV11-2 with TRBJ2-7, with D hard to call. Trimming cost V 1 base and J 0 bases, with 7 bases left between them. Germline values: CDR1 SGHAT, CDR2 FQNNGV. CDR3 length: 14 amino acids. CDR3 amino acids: CASSLVYNSYEQYF. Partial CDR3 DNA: TGTGCCAGCAGCTTAGTATACAACTCCTACGAG.

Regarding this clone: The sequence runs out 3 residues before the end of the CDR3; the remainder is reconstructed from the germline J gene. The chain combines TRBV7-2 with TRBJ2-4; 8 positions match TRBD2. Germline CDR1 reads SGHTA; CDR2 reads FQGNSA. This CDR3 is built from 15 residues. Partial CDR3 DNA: TGTGCCAGCAGCTTAGGTTCTCAAGCGGGAGAGACT. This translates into CASSLGSQAGET. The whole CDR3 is CASSLGSQAGETQYF. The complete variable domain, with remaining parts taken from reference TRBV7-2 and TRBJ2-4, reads GAGVSQSPSNKVTEKGKDVELRCDPISGHTALYWYRQSLGQGLEFLIYFQGNSAPDKSGLPSDRFSAERTGGSVSTLTIQRTQQEDSAVYLCASSLGSQAGETQYFGAGTRLSVL.

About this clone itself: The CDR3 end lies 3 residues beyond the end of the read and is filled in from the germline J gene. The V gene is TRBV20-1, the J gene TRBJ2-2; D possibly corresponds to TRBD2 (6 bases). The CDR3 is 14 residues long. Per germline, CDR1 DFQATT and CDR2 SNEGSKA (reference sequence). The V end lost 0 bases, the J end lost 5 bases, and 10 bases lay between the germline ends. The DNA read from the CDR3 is TGCAGTGCTAGAGATCTTGGGGGGACCGGGGAG. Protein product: CSARDLGGTGE. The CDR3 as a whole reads CSARDLGGTGELFF.

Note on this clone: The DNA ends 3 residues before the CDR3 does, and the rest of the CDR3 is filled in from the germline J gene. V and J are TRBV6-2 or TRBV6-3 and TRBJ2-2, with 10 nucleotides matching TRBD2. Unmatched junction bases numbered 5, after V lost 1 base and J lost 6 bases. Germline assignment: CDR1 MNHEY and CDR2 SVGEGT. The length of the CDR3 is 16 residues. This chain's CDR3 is CASSYWTSGGAGELFF. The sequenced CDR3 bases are TGTGCCAGCAGTTACTGGACTAGCGGCGGGGCCGGGGAG.

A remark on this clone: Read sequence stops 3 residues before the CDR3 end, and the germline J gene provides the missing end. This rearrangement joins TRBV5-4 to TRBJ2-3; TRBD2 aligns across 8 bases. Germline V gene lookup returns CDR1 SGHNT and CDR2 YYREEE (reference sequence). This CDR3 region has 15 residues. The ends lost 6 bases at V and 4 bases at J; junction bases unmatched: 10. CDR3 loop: CASTGRAGGADTQYF. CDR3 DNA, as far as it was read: TGTGCCAGCACCGGGAGGGCGGGGGGAGCAGATACG.

CDR3 bases read: TGTGCCAGCAGCTTGCGGGGGATGTCAGATACG. Protein: CASSLRGMSDT. Given in full, the CDR3 is CASSLRGMSDTQYF. The rearrangement uses TRBV5-5 and TRBJ2-3; weak D call: TRBD2 (6 bases). The read gets to within 3 residues of the CDR3 end, and the germline J gene fills in the rest. This CDR3 spans 14 amino acids. V lost 1 base to trimming and J lost 4 bases, with 10 bases between them. Germline CDR1 and CDR2: SGHKS and YYEKEE (reference sequence).